This T cell receptor (beta chain) was documented in a study of monozygotic twins with inflammatory bowel disease. From its re-call of the 5' RACE reads, TCRdb lists each CDR3 protein once, without DNA. This sample carries about 380,000 distinct CDR3 sequences, with around 2.6% going to the ten biggest clones. Study-level findings and limits: Comparison of concordant versus discordant twins revealed no difference in repertoire similarity, possibly due to limited power.

Of note for this clonotype: Its specificity is not known.

Per the germline V gene, CDR1 is SGHRS and CDR2 is YFSETQ. This CDR3 comprises 15 residues. This chain links TRBV5-1 with TRBJ1-3; TCRdb lists TRBD1, though no DNA is available to test this call. Material for sequencing was blood. This clonotype was sampled from a human donor with ulcerative colitis or Crohn's disease, or a healthy co-twin of an affected twin (not recorded which). Here the CDR3 reads CASSLRGTTGNTIYF.